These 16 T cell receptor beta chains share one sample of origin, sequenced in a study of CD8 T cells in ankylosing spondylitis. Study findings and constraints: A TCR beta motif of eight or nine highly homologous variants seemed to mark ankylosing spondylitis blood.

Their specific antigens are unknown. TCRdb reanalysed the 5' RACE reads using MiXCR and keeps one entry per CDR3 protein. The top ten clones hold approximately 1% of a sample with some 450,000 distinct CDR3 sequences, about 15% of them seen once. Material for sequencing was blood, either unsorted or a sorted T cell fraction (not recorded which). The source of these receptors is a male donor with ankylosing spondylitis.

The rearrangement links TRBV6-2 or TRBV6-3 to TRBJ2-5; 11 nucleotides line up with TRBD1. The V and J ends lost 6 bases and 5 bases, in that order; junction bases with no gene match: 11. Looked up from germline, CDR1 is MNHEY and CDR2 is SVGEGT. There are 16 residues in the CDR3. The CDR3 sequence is CASSIRDRGFVETQYF. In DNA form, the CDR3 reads TGTGCCAGCAGCATCCGGGACAGGGGGTTTGTTGAGACCCAGTACTTC.

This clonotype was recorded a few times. The CDR3 DNA sequence: TGCGCCAGCAGCTTGGCGTCCGCGACTTACCCCTACAATGAGCAGTTCTTC. This encodes CASSLASATYPYNEQFF. V gene TRBV5-1 combines with J gene TRBJ2-1, with D unclear. The CDR3 spans 17 residues. Trimming stripped 0 bases from V and 2 bases from J, with 15 bases between. From germline, CDR1 is SGHRS and CDR2 YFSETQ.

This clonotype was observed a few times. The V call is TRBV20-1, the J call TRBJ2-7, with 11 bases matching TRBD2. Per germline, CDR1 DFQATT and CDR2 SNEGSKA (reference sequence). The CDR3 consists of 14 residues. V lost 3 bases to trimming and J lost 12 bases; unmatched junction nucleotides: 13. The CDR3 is CSASPTSGSREAYF. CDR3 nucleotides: TGCAGTGCTAGCCCTACTAGCGGGAGCCGGGAGGCGTACTTC.

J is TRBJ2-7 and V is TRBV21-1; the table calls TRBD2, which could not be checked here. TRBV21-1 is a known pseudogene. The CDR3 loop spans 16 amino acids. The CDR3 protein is CASSRAGLAGTHEQYF. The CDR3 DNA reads TGTGCCAGCAGCAGGGCCGGACTAGCGGGGACCCACGAGCAGTACTTC.

The CDR3 protein is CASSVGLAGAWFEQFF. CDR3 nucleotides: TGTGCCAGCAGTGTGGGACTAGCGGGAGCATGGTTTGAGCAGTTCTTC. The V call is TRBV6-1, the J call TRBJ2-1; 14 bases line up with TRBD2. This CDR3 has 16 amino acids. V trimming: 4 bases; J trimming: 9 bases; junction bases outside the gene matches: 8. Germline V gene lookup returns CDR1 MNHNS and CDR2 SASEGT.

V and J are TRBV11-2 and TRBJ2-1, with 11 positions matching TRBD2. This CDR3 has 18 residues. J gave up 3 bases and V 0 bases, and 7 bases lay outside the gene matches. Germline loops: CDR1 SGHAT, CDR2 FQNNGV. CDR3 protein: CASSLDSRGTSGYNEQFF. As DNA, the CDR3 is TGTGCCAGCAGCTTAGATTCCCGGGGGACTAGCGGCTACAATGAGCAGTTCTTC.

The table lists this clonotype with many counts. CDR3 residues: CASSPSPPWDGYTF. Here the CDR3 DNA reads TGTGCCAGCAGCCCGAGTCCACCATGGGATGGCTACACCTTC. The gene calls are TRBV11-2 and TRBJ1-2; D gene ambiguous. Per germline, CDR1 SGHAT and CDR2 FQNNGV. Trimming cost V 5 bases and J 6 bases, with 16 bases left between them. The CDR3 covers 14 residues.

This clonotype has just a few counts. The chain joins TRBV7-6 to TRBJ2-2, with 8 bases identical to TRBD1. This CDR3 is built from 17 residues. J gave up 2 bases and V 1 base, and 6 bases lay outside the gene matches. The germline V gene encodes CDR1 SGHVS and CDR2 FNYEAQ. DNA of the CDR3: TGTGCCAGCAGCTTAGTCCCCGGACAGGGTAACACCGGGGAGCTGTTTTTT. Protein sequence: CASSLVPGQGNTGELFF.

The CDR3 nucleotides read TGCAGTGCTAGAGGCGACAGTGACTATGGCTACACCTTC. This codes for CSARGDSDYGYTF. The rearrangement uses TRBV20-1 and TRBJ1-2, with D perhaps TRBD1 (5 bases). V was clipped by 1 base and J by 3 bases, with 9 bases between them. Germline CDR1 and CDR2: DFQATT and SNEGSKA (reference sequence). The CDR3 runs to 13 residues.

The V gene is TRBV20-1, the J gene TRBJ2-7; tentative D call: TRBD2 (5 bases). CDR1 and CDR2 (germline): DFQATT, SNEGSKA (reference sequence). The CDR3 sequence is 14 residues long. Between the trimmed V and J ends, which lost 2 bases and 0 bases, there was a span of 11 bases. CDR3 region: CSARQLAPSYEQYF. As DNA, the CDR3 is TGCAGTGCTAGACAGCTAGCTCCCTCCTACGAGCAGTACTTC.

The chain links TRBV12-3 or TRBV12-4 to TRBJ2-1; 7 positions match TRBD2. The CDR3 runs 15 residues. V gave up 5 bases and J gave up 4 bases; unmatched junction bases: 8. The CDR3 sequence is CASSTSGKTYNEQFF. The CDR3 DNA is TGTGCCAGCAGTACGAGCGGGAAAACATACAATGAGCAGTTCTTC.

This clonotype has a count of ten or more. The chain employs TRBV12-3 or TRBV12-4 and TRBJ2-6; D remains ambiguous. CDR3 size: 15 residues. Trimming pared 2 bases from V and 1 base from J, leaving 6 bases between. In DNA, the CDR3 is TGTGCCAGCAGTTTAACAGCATCTGGGGCCAACGTCCTGACTTTC. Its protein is CASSLTASGANVLTF.

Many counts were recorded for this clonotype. The CDR3 nucleotides read TGTGCCAGCAGAAGACAGGGGACCGACGAGCAGTACTTC. Translated, it gives CASRRQGTDEQYF. This rearrangement joins TRBV27 to TRBJ2-7; 8 bases fit TRBD1. Per the germline V gene, CDR1 is MNHEY and CDR2 is SMNVEV (reference sequence). This CDR3 has 13 amino acids. The trim removed 6 bases at V and 5 bases at J, leaving 6 bases unmatched.

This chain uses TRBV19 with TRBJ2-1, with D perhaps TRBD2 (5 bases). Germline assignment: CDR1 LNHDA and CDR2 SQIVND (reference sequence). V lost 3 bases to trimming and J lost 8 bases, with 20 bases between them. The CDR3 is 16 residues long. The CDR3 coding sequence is TGTGCCAGTAGTATTGGACTGGAGAGGACGGGATATGAGCAGTTCTTC. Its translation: CASSIGLERTGYEQFF.

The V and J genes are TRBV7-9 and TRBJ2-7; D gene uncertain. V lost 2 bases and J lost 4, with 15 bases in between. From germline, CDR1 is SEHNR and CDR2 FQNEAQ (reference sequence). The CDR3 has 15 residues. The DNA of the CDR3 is TGTGCCAGCAGCTTAAGTTCCGGGCGGATTTACGAGCAGTACTTC. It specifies CASSLSSGRIYEQYF.

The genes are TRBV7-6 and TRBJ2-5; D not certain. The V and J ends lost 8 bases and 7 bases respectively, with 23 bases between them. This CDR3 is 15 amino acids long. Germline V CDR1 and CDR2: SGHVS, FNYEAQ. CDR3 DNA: TGTGCCAGCTCCCTTACGGCGTCGTCAGGTGGGACCCAGTACTTC. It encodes CASSLTASSGGTQYF.